Described below is a single T cell receptor (beta chain) sequence and its context. What it binds is not known. CDR1 and CDR2 (germline): SGDLS, YYNGEE. With 4 bases clipped from V and 3 bases from J, the junction kept 10 bases outside the gene matches. The CDR3 length is 16 residues. Sort purity for all populations was recorded as exceeding 98%. This entry belongs to a study of beta chain features in type 1 diabetes. Study-level background: Comparable age, gender and cell yields were observed in patients relative to healthy donors.

As every portion of the isolated RNA was reverse transcribed, the sequencing read expressed TCRB transcripts. TCRdb keeps only in-frame clones here, not all; method: immunoSEQ multiplex PCR. The sample has around 690,000 clones; 9.5% to 15% are singletons. Study outcomes and limitations: A moderate, significant TCRB CDR3 shortening appeared in type 1 diabetes across four CD4+ subsets. When cDNA is sequenced, cells with high TCR expression could be over-represented.

Sequenced sample: naive CD4+ T cells from blood. The TCR was taken from a man aged 25 to 40 with type 1 diabetes. V and J are TRBV9 and TRBJ2-3, with 8 bases matching TRBD1. CDR3 DNA: TGTGCCAGCAGCACCCGACAGGGGATGGGGACAGATACGCAGTATTTT. It translates to CASSTRQGMGTDTQYF.